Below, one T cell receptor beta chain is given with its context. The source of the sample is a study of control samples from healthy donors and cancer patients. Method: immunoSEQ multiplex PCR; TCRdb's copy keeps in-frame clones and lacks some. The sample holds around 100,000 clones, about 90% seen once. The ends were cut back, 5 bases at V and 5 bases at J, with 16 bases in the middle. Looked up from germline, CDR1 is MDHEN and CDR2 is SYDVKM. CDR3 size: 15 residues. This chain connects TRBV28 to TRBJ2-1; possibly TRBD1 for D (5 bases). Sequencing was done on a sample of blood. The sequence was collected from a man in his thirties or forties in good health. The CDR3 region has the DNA TGTGCCAGCAGTCCAGCAGGGCGTATTGACAATGAGCAGTTCTTC. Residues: CASSPAGRIDNEQFF.